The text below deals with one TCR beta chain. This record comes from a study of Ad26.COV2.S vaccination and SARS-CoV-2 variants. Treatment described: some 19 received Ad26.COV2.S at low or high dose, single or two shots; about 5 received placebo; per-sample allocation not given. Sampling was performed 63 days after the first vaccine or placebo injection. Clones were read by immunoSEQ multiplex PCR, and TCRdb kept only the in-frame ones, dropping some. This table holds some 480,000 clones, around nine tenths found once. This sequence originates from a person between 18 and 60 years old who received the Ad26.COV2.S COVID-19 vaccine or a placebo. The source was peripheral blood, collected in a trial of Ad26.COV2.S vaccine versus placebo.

CDR3 DNA: TGTGCCAGTAGTTCAGGCGGACAGGGGGCACTTCAGCCCCAGCATTTT. It specifies CASSSGGQGALQPQHF. The chain couples TRBV19 to TRBJ1-5; 11 positions agree with TRBD1. This CDR3 has 16 residues. V lost 5 bases to trimming and J lost 6 bases; unmatched junction nucleotides: 9. Germline V CDR1 and CDR2: LNHDA, SQIVND (reference sequence).